The 9 T cell receptor beta chains listed next were all sequenced from one sample in a study of T-cell memory formation after mild COVID-19. A single record per CDR3 protein comes from TCRdb applying MiXCR to the 5' RACE reads. The top ten clones hold approximately 3.4% of a sample with over 150,000 distinct CDR3 sequences, over 10% of them seen once. What was sequenced was PBMCs or a T cell subset sorted from them (not recorded which). All receptors derive from a man between 18 and 29 years old who had mild COVID-19 (a few samples of this study predate the infection). Cell type and time point are not known.

This clonotype was observed a few times. The CDR3 DNA follows: TGCGCCAGCAGCTTGGCAGGGGCCAATAGTGAAAAACTGTTTTTT. Residues: CASSLAGANSEKLFF. The chain has TRBV5-1 and TRBJ1-4, with a tentative D call TRBD1 (6 bases). Trimming cost V 0 bases and J 7 bases, with 13 bases left between them. The germline CDR1 and CDR2 sequences are SGHRS and YFSETQ. The CDR3 extends over 15 amino acids.

The V call is TRBV5-1, the J call TRBJ2-1; 11 bases fit TRBD2. The CDR3 is 16 amino acids. After removal of 2 bases from V and 1 base from J, the junction contained 2 bases not matched to a gene. Per the germline V gene, CDR1 is SGHRS and CDR2 is YFSETQ. The DNA of the CDR3 is TGCGCCAGCAGCTTCTCTAGCGGGGGGTCCTACAATGAGCAGTTCTTC. Amino acids: CASSFSSGGSYNEQFF.

This clonotype was detected only a few times. The chain couples TRBV20-1 to TRBJ2-7; D remains unclear. This CDR3 has 12 residues. Germline V gene sequence: CDR1 DFQATT, CDR2 SNEGSKA (reference sequence). V dropped 1 base and J dropped 1 base, with 5 bases sitting between them. The CDR3 DNA is TGCAGTGCTAGAGCCGGATCCTACGAGCAGTACTTC. This codes for CSARAGSYEQYF.

This clonotype was found a few times. The rearrangement links TRBV18 to TRBJ2-5, with D uncertain. With 2 bases removed from V and 7 bases from J, the gap between germline ends came to 8 bases. This CDR3 has 12 amino acids. CDR1 and CDR2 (germline): KGHSH, LQKENI. CDR3 DNA sequence: TGTGCCAGCTCACCATTGCCGGGGACCCAGTACTTC. Protein product: CASSPLPGTQYF.

A few counts support this clonotype. V is TRBV7-6 and J is TRBJ1-5; the D gene is possibly TRBD1 (5 bases). The CDR3 totals 15 residues. Trimming removed 2 bases at V and 4 bases at J, with 12 bases between. CDR1 is SGHVS and CDR2 is FNYEAQ in the germline V gene. CDR3 amino acids: CASSLSGLGNQPQHF. The DNA of the CDR3 is TGTGCCAGCAGCTTATCAGGGTTGGGAAATCAGCCCCAGCATTTT.

J is TRBJ2-3 and V is TRBV5-1; no reliable D call. V shed 4 bases and J shed 4 bases, with 7 bases lying between them. The germline CDR1 and CDR2 sequences are SGHRS and YFSETQ. The CDR3 is 12 residues long. The CDR3 DNA follows: TGCGCCAGCAGCGACCAAGCAGATACGCAGTATTTT. It encodes CASSDQADTQYF.

There are many counts of this clonotype. The chain employs TRBV11-2 and TRBJ2-3; D gene ambiguous. Looked up from germline, CDR1 is SGHAT and CDR2 is FQNNGV. This CDR3 region has 12 residues. V was shortened by 5 bases and J by 6 bases, with 9 bases between the two germline ends. DNA for the CDR3: TGTGCCAGCAGCCGCAATAGGGATACGCAGTATTTT. This encodes CASSRNRDTQYF.

Only a few counts were recorded for this clonotype. The V gene is TRBV3-2, the J gene TRBJ2-2; TRBD2 is the table's D call, not checked against the DNA. TRBV3-2 is given as a pseudogene. The CDR3 is 18 amino acids. The CDR3 loop is CASSHPISGTKCTGELFF. The CDR3 nucleotides are TGTGCCAGCAGCCACCCTATCTCCGGGACTAAGTGCACCGGGGAGCTGTTTTTT.

This clonotype has at least ten counts. CDR3 bases: TGTGCCAGCAGCCAAGGCTACAATGAGCAGTTCTTC. Translating it yields CASSQGYNEQFF. The rearrangement joins TRBV3-1 to TRBJ2-1; D is undetermined. Trimming left V 1 base short and J 3 bases short, with 1 base between. The germline CDR1 and CDR2 sequences are LGHDT and YNNKEL (reference sequence). This CDR3 has 12 residues.